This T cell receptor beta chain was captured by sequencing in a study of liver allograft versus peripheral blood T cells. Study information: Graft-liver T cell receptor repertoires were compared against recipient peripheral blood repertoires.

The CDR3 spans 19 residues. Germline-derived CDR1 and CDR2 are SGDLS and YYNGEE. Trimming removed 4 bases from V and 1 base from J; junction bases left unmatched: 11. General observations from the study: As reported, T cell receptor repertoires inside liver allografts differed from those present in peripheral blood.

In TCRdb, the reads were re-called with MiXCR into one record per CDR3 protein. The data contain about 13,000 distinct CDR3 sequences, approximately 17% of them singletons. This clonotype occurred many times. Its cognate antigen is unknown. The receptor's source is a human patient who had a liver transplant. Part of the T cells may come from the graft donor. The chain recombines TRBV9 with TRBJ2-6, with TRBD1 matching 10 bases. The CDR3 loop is CASSPRGGQGISGANVLTF. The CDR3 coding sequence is TGTGCCAGCAGCCCTAGGGGGGGACAGGGGATTTCTGGGGCCAACGTCCTGACTTTC.